The T cell receptor (beta chain) under discussion was sequenced for a study of T-cell memory formation after mild COVID-19. TCRdb reprocessed the 5' RACE reads with MiXCR, giving one entry per CDR3 protein. The sample lists roughly 250,000 distinct CDR3 sequences, about a sixth occurring once. V lost 4 bases, J lost 4 bases, and 13 bases lay in between. The CDR3 is 14 residues long. Germline CDR1 SEHNR, CDR2 FQNEAQ (reference sequence). This clonotype appeared a few times. The material sequenced was PBMCs or a T cell subset sorted from them (not recorded which). The sequence derives from a man aged 18 to 35 who had mild COVID-19 (a few samples of this study predate the infection). Cell type and time point are not known. The chain links TRBV7-9 to TRBJ1-1; no clear D gene. The CDR3 DNA is TGTGCCAGCAGCTGGCTGGGGTTGGGCACTGAAGCTTTCTTT. It encodes CASSWLGLGTEAFF. The whole variable domain, filled in from reference TRBV7-9 and TRBJ1-1, reads DTGVSQNPRHKITKRGQNVTFRCDPISEHNRLYWYRQTLGQGPEFLTYFQNEAQLEKSRLLSDRFSAERPKGSFSTLEIQRTEQGDSAMYLCASSWLGLGTEAFFGQGTRLTVV.